The 25 T cell receptor beta chains below come from one sample, sequenced in a study of blood T cell repertoires in COVID-19. Data came from immunoSEQ multiplex PCR; TCRdb stores just in-frame clones and leaves some out. This table has fewer than 400,000 clones, roughly 88% appearing once. The material sequenced was PBMCs or T cells enriched from blood (not recorded which). The receptor set was obtained from a young man who had recovered from COVID-19.

V gene TRBV27 combines with J gene TRBJ2-7; perhaps TRBD2 as D (5 bases). Trimming removed 2 bases from V and 1 base from J, with 15 bases in between. The CDR3 is 16 residues long. CDR1 MNHEY and CDR2 SMNVEV come from the germline V gene (reference sequence). The chain's CDR3 is CASSLVPPGSSYEQYF. The DNA of the CDR3 is TGTGCCAGCAGTTTAGTGCCACCGGGATCTTCCTACGAGCAGTACTTC.

This sequence joins TRBV5-4 and TRBJ2-1, with a possible D match to TRBD2 (5 bases). The germline CDR1 and CDR2 sequences are SGHNT and YYREEE (reference sequence). This CDR3 has 16 residues. Trimming stripped 0 bases from V and 8 bases from J, with 18 bases between. The CDR3 sequence: CASSLVLAEARDEQFF. The CDR3 DNA follows: TGTGCCAGCAGCTTGGTCCTGGCTGAGGCGCGGGATGAGCAGTTCTTC.

The chain employs TRBV4-1 and TRBJ2-3; D perhaps matches TRBD2 (6 bases). Looked up from germline, CDR1 is MGHRA and CDR2 is YSYEKL. V was pared by 2 bases and J by 1 base, with 10 bases between. This CDR3 has 15 residues. Written as DNA, the CDR3 is TGCGCCAGCAGCCAAAGAGGCGGGGGCACAGATACGCAGTATTTT. The encoded protein is CASSQRGGGTDTQYF.

The rearrangement uses TRBV7-9 and TRBJ2-7; 10 positions agree with TRBD2. Germline trimming cut 8 bases from V and 6 bases from J; bases unmatched to any gene: 10. This CDR3 has 14 amino acids. Germline V gives CDR1 SEHNR, CDR2 FQNEAQ (reference sequence). Here the CDR3 DNA reads TGTGCCAGCGGGAGAGCGGGGGGGCCTCTCGAGCAGTACTTC. Protein product: CASGRAGGPLEQYF.

The rearrangement joins TRBV28 to TRBJ1-5; tentative D call: TRBD1 (6 bases). The V gene's germline CDR1 is MDHEN and CDR2 SYDVKM. Trimming removed 1 base from V and 4 bases from J, with 14 bases in between. The CDR3 spans 16 residues. As DNA, the CDR3 is TGTGCCAGCAGTTTATTAGGACAGAGCTATAATCAGCCCCAGCATTTT. Amino acids: CASSLLGQSYNQPQHF.

This chain's CDR3 is CASGGMASRTDTQYF. The CDR3, as DNA: TGTGCCAGCGGCGGAATGGCTAGTAGGACAGATACGCAGTATTTT. The chain couples TRBV9 to TRBJ2-3, with no clear D. From germline, CDR1 is SGDLS and CDR2 YYNGEE. The CDR3 extends over 15 amino acids. Deletions cut 7 bases from V and 3 bases from J, with 18 bases between. Full variable domain (outside the CDR3, taken from reference TRBV9 and TRBJ2-3): DSGVTQTPKHLITATGQRVTLRCSPRSGDLSVYWYQQSLDQGLQFLIQYYNGEERAKGNILERFSAQQFPDLHSELNLSSLELGDSALYFCASGGMASRTDTQYFGPGTRLTVL.

The gene calls are TRBV4-1 and TRBJ2-7, with TRBD1 identical over 12 bases. J gave up 6 bases and V 0 bases, and 6 bases lay outside the gene matches. The CDR3 is made up of 16 amino acids. The germline gives CDR1 MGHRA, CDR2 YSYEKL. The CDR3 DNA is TGCGCCAGCAGCCAAGACGGGACAGGGGGCGAGGGCGAGCAGTACTTC. Its protein is CASSQDGTGGEGEQYF.

The table lists this clone with a count of one. The J gene is TRBJ2-5, the V gene TRBV9; 7 nucleotides agree with TRBD1. V lost 0 bases to trimming and J lost 2 bases; unmatched junction nucleotides: 4. The V gene's germline CDR1 is SGDLS and CDR2 YYNGEE. CDR3 length: 15 amino acids. DNA of the CDR3: TGTGCCAGCAGCGTAGGAGGGGGACAGCAAGAGACCCAGTACTTC. Its protein product is CASSVGGGQQETQYF.

V is TRBV11-2 and J is TRBJ2-7; 11 bases line up with TRBD2. Germline CDR1 and CDR2: SGHAT and FQNNGV. This CDR3 has 16 amino acids. Trimming cost V 2 bases and J 1 base; bases outside gene matches: 4. DNA of the CDR3: TGTGCCAGCAGCTTATCCGGGACTAGCGGTTCCTACGAGCAGTACTTC. Translation gives CASSLSGTSGSYEQYF.

This chain links TRBV19 with TRBJ2-3, with TRBD1 matching over 8 bases. The CDR3 runs 15 residues. Germline lookup yields CDR1 LNHDA and CDR2 SQIVND (reference sequence). After removal of 3 bases from V and 5 bases from J, the junction contained 7 bases not matched to a gene. The CDR3 region is CASSMLDRAKDTQYF. CDR3 DNA sequence: TGTGCCAGTAGTATGCTGGACAGGGCGAAAGATACGCAGTATTTT.

The chain combines TRBV30 with TRBJ2-3; no firm D call. V lost 0 bases and J lost 3, with 13 bases in between. CDR1 is GTSNPN and CDR2 is SVGIG in the germline V gene (reference sequence). CDR3 length: 15 amino acids. The CDR3 DNA follows: TGTGCCTGGAGTGTAAGTTTTCCCGGTACAGATACGCAGTATTTT. Translating gives CAWSVSFPGTDTQYF.

The rearrangement links TRBV4-1 to TRBJ2-2; maybe TRBD1 (6 bases). The length of the CDR3 is 17 residues. V was pared by 0 bases and J by 5 bases, with 16 bases between. In germline, CDR1 is MGHRA, CDR2 YSYEKL. CDR3 DNA: TGCGCCAGCAGCCAAGATCATGTGGGGGCTGTGACCGGGGAGCTGTTTTTT. It translates to CASSQDHVGAVTGELFF.

This clone was detected once. This chain uses TRBV28 with TRBJ1-2; D ambiguous. The CDR3 sequence is 13 residues long. Deletions cut 6 bases from V and 3 bases from J, with 11 bases between. CDR1 is MDHEN, CDR2 SYDVKM, per germline. CDR3 in amino acids: CASRPPDDYGYTF. Written as DNA, the CDR3 is TGTGCCAGCAGACCTCCAGATGACTATGGCTACACCTTC.

The genes are TRBV21-1 and TRBJ2-1; the table's D call of TRBD2 was not tested on the DNA. TRBV21-1 corresponds to a pseudogene. The CDR3 extends over 19 amino acids. The chain's CDR3 is CASSKTTSGGESSYNEQFF. The CDR3 coding sequence is TGTGCCAGCAGCAAAACAACTAGCGGGGGGGAATCTTCCTACAATGAGCAGTTCTTC.

CDR3: CASSRGMDRNTGELFF. The CDR3 DNA is TGTGCCAGCAGCCGAGGGATGGACAGAAACACCGGGGAGCTGTTTTTT. The rearrangement joins TRBV7-9 to TRBJ2-2; the D gene is possibly TRBD1 (6 bases). The germline CDR1 and CDR2 sequences are SEHNR and FQNEAQ (reference sequence). V lost 5 bases and J lost 2, with 15 bases in between. The CDR3 is made up of 16 amino acids.

The rearrangement joins TRBV10-3 to TRBJ2-1; D not resolved. CDR3 length: 14 amino acids. V gave up 4 bases and J gave up 6 bases, with 13 bases separating them. The V gene's germline CDR1 is ENHRY and CDR2 SYGVKD. The CDR3, as DNA: TGTGCCATCAGTGCTGAGAGAACAGCCAATGAGCAGTTCTTC. Translating it yields CAISAERTANEQFF.

This chain connects TRBV6-5 to TRBJ2-7; 7 nucleotides align to TRBD1. With 4 bases clipped from V and 4 bases from J, the junction kept 10 bases outside the gene matches. The CDR3 has 15 residues. The germline V gene encodes CDR1 MNHEY and CDR2 SVGAGI. The CDR3 loop reads CASSFRDRSTYEQYF. DNA for the CDR3: TGTGCCAGCAGTTTCCGGGACAGATCTACTTACGAGCAGTACTTC.

The rearrangement links TRBV15 to TRBJ2-1; 7 nucleotides line up with TRBD1. The CDR3 runs to 16 residues. The germline gives CDR1 LNHNV, CDR2 YYDKDF (reference sequence). V lost 3 bases, J lost 5 bases, and 10 bases stayed unmatched. DNA for the CDR3: TGTGCCACCAGCAGTGAGGGACAGACCCGACACAATGAGCAGTTCTTC. Translation: CATSSEGQTRHNEQFF.

V usage is TRBV12-3 or TRBV12-4 and J usage is TRBJ1-4; D gene unclear. CDR3 length: 13 residues. Trimming removed 1 base at V and 7 bases at J, with 7 bases between. Here the CDR3 reads CASSLGGGEKLFF. CDR3 DNA sequence: TGTGCCAGCAGTTTAGGAGGTGGTGAAAAACTGTTTTTT.

V gene TRBV7-3 combines with J gene TRBJ2-3; possibly TRBD1 for D (5 bases). The CDR3 extends over 14 amino acids. V lost 5 bases and J lost 4, with 13 bases in between. The germline gives CDR1 SGHTA, CDR2 FQGTGA. CDR3 sequence reads: CASSQDWGADTQYF. The CDR3 DNA reads TGTGCCAGCAGCCAGGATTGGGGCGCAGATACGCAGTATTTT.

The V call is TRBV19, the J call TRBJ2-2; D is undetermined. Germline CDR1 reads LNHDA; CDR2 reads SQIVND (reference sequence). This CDR3 has 13 amino acids. V dropped 8 bases and J dropped 5 bases, with 12 bases sitting between them. As DNA, the CDR3 is TGTGCCAGTGCCGGCACACTAACCGGGGAGCTGTTTTTT. The encoded protein is CASAGTLTGELFF.

This chain connects TRBV9 to TRBJ2-2; the D is unclear. The CDR3 length is 16 residues. Germline V gives CDR1 SGDLS, CDR2 YYNGEE. V shed 4 bases and J shed 5 bases, with 18 bases lying between them. CDR3 region: CASSPAALDETGELFF. CDR3 bases: TGTGCCAGCAGCCCCGCGGCACTTGACGAGACCGGGGAGCTGTTTTTT.

The chain is built from TRBV28 and TRBJ1-5; 7 bases fit TRBD1. This CDR3 region has 16 residues. The V segment lost 2 bases and the J segment 5 bases; nucleotides outside the gene matches: 9. Germline V gene lookup returns CDR1 MDHEN and CDR2 SYDVKM. In nucleotides, the CDR3 is TGTGCCAGCAGTTTAAGCCAGGACAGGCGGGATCAGCCCCAGCATTTT. Amino acids: CASSLSQDRRDQPQHF.

The chain recombines TRBV7-9 with TRBJ1-3; D gene uncertain. This CDR3 has 12 residues. Trimming cost V 5 bases and J 4 bases, with 6 bases left between them. The germline V gene encodes CDR1 SEHNR and CDR2 FQNEAQ (reference sequence). The CDR3 DNA reads TGTGCCAGCAGCCCCGCGGGAAACACCATATATTTT. This gives the protein CASSPAGNTIYF.

V and J are TRBV7-2 and TRBJ2-7, with 8 positions matching TRBD2. The length of the CDR3 is 16 residues. V was pared by 1 base and J by 0 bases, with 5 bases of the junction left unmatched. From germline, CDR1 is SGHTA and CDR2 FQGNSA. CDR3 in amino acids: CASSLGLAGFSYEQYF. CDR3 DNA: TGTGCCAGCAGCTTAGGTCTAGCGGGCTTCTCCTACGAGCAGTACTTC.